This is a list of T cell receptor beta chains from one sample in a study of blood T cell repertoires in COVID-19. Assay: immunoSEQ multiplex PCR; the TCRdb copy retains only in-frame clones and omits some. The data show 140,000 to 150,000 clones, around 82% seen once. The specimen was peripheral blood. These receptor sequences come from a human donor in a cohort sampled during active COVID-19. Each CDR3 is given with its conserved first and last residue. Each record gives: CDR3 protein, CDR3 DNA, D gene, J gene, V gene, clone size. The D gene is left open where the match is weak. Clone size is shown for a subset of rows, as once, few, many or a class of expanded clone.

cdr3_aa: CASSPAGGSEKLFF
cdr3_nt: TGTGCCAGCAGCCCCGCAGGGGGATCTGAAAAACTGTTTTTT
d_call: TRBD1
j_call: TRBJ1-4
v_call: TRBV5-4
clone_size: NA

cdr3_aa: CASGAGGNSGEQYF
cdr3_nt: TGCGCCAGCGGGGCTGGCGGGAATTCGGGCGAGCAGTACTTC
d_call: NA
j_call: TRBJ2-7
v_call: TRBV5-1
clone_size: NA

cdr3_aa: CSVEREGEFF
cdr3_nt: TGCAGCGTTGAGCGGGAGGGCGAGTTCTTC
d_call: TRBD2
j_call: TRBJ2-1
v_call: TRBV29-1
clone_size: NA

cdr3_aa: CASSRTGTPGDGYTF
cdr3_nt: TGCGCCAGCAGCCGGACAGGGACCCCGGGTGATGGCTACACCTTC
d_call: TRBD1
j_call: TRBJ1-2
v_call: TRBV5-1
clone_size: NA

cdr3_aa: CASSTGQVSNQPQHF
cdr3_nt: TGTGCCAGCAGCACGGGACAAGTTAGCAATCAGCCCCAGCATTTT
d_call: NA
j_call: TRBJ1-5
v_call: TRBV7-2
clone_size: NA

cdr3_aa: CASSLNGRGLPGELFF
cdr3_nt: TGTGCCAGCAGTTTAAACGGGAGGGGACTGCCCGGGGAGCTGTTTTTT
d_call: TRBD2
j_call: TRBJ2-2
v_call: TRBV7-9
clone_size: NA

cdr3_aa: CASSRWGGYTGELFF
cdr3_nt: TGTGCCAGCAGCCGATGGGGGGGGTACACCGGGGAGCTGTTTTTT
d_call: TRBD2
j_call: TRBJ2-2
v_call: TRBV28
clone_size: NA

cdr3_aa: CASSPRRVSGNTIYF
cdr3_nt: TGTGCCAGTAGCCCTCGGAGGGTCTCTGGAAACACCATATATTTT
d_call: NA
j_call: TRBJ1-3
v_call: TRBV19
clone_size: NA

cdr3_aa: CASSLGLASTDTQYF
cdr3_nt: TGTGCCAGCAGCCTGGGACTAGCTAGCACAGATACGCAGTATTTT
d_call: TRBD2
j_call: TRBJ2-3
v_call: TRBV2
clone_size: NA

cdr3_aa: CASRTVTRSGNTIYF
cdr3_nt: TGTGCCAGCAGGACAGTAACCCGCTCTGGAAACACCATATATTTT
d_call: NA
j_call: TRBJ1-3
v_call: TRBV6-6
clone_size: NA

cdr3_aa: CASSQTGLNTDTQYF
cdr3_nt: TGCGCCAGCAGCCAGACAGGCCTAAACACAGATACGCAGTATTTT
d_call: NA
j_call: TRBJ2-3
v_call: TRBV4-3
clone_size: NA

cdr3_aa: CATGQGMGEQYF
cdr3_nt: TGTGCCACCGGACAGGGCATGGGCGAGCAGTACTTC
d_call: TRBD1
j_call: TRBJ2-7
v_call: TRBV10-3
clone_size: NA

cdr3_aa: CASSTGLAAGEQYF
cdr3_nt: TGCGCCAGCAGCACGGGACTAGCTGCCGGCGAGCAGTACTTC
d_call: TRBD2
j_call: TRBJ2-7
v_call: TRBV5-1
clone_size: NA

cdr3_aa: CASSPVGNNEKLFF
cdr3_nt: TGCGCCAGCAGCCCTGTCGGGAATAATGAAAAACTGTTTTTT
d_call: NA
j_call: TRBJ1-4
v_call: TRBV5-1
clone_size: NA

cdr3_aa: CSVEGRSGLSTDTQYF
cdr3_nt: TGCAGCGTTGAGGGCAGGAGCGGGCTAAGCACAGATACGCAGTATTTT
d_call: NA
j_call: TRBJ2-3
v_call: TRBV29-1
clone_size: NA

cdr3_aa: CASVPGQGNYGYTF
cdr3_nt: TGTGCCAGTGTCCCGGGACAGGGTAACTATGGCTACACCTTC
d_call: TRBD1
j_call: TRBJ1-2
v_call: TRBV19
clone_size: NA

cdr3_aa: CASSSGQGVDEQFF
cdr3_nt: TGCGCCAGCAGCTCGGGACAGGGGGTGGATGAGCAGTTCTTC
d_call: TRBD1
j_call: TRBJ2-1
v_call: TRBV5-1
clone_size: NA

cdr3_aa: CASETGYGYTF
cdr3_nt: TGCGCCAGCGAAACGGGGTATGGCTACACCTTC
d_call: NA
j_call: TRBJ1-2
v_call: TRBV10-1
clone_size: once

cdr3_aa: CASSKAGEANEQFF
cdr3_nt: TGTGCCAGCAGTAAAGCGGGAGAGGCTAATGAGCAGTTCTTC
d_call: TRBD2
j_call: TRBJ2-1
v_call: TRBV6-6
clone_size: NA

cdr3_aa: CASAYSGRSDTQYF
cdr3_nt: TGTGCCAGCGCTTATAGCGGGAGATCGGATACGCAGTATTTT
d_call: TRBD2
j_call: TRBJ2-3
v_call: TRBV27
clone_size: NA

cdr3_aa: CASSPQRTVTSGANVLTF
cdr3_nt: TGTGCCAGCTCCCCTCAAAGGACAGTGACTTCTGGGGCCAACGTCCTGACTTTC
d_call: NA
j_call: TRBJ2-6
v_call: TRBV18
clone_size: NA

cdr3_aa: CANNPNSPLHF
cdr3_nt: TGTGCCAACAATCCCAATTCACCCCTCCACTTT
d_call: NA
j_call: TRBJ1-6
v_call: TRBV19
clone_size: NA

cdr3_aa: CASSTPSGGVTGELFF
cdr3_nt: TGTGCCAGCAGCACCCCTAGCGGGGGGGTCACCGGGGAGCTGTTTTTT
d_call: TRBD2
j_call: TRBJ2-2
v_call: TRBV7-2
clone_size: NA